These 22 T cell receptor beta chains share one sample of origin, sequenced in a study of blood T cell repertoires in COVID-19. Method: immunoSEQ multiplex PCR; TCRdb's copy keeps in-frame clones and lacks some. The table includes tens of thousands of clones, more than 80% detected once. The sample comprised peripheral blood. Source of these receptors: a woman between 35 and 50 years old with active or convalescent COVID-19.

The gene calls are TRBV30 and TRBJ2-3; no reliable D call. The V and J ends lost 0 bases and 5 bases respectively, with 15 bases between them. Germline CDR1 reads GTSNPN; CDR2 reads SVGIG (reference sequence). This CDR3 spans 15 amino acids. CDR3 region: CAWSVTRKSGDTQYF. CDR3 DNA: TGTGCCTGGAGTGTGACGCGAAAATCAGGAGATACGCAGTATTTT.

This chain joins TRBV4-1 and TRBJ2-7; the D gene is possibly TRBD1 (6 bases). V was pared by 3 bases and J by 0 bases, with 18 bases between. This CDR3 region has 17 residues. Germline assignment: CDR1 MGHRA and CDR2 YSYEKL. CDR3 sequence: CASSQGAGGGGSYEQYF. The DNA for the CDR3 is TGCGCCAGCAGCCAGGGGGCAGGCGGAGGAGGCTCCTACGAGCAGTACTTC.

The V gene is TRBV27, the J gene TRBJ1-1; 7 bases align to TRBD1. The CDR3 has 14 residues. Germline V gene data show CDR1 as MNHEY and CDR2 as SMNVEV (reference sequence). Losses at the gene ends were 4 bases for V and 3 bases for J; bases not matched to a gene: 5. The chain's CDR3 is CASSSWGQYTEAFF. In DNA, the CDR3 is TGTGCCAGCAGTTCCTGGGGACAGTACACTGAAGCTTTCTTT.

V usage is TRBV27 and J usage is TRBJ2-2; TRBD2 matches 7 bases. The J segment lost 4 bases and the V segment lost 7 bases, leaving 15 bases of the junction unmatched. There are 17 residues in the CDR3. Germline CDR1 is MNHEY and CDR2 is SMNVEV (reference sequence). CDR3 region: CASTLKGGDYSTGELFF. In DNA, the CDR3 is TGTGCCAGCACCCTAAAAGGTGGGGACTACAGCACCGGGGAGCTGTTTTTT.

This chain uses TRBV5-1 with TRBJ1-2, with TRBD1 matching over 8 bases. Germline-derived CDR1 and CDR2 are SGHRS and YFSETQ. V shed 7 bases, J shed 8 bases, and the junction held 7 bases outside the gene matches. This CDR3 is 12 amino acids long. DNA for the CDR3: TGCGCCAGCCAGACAGGGGATGAGGGCTACACCTTC. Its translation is CASQTGDEGYTF.

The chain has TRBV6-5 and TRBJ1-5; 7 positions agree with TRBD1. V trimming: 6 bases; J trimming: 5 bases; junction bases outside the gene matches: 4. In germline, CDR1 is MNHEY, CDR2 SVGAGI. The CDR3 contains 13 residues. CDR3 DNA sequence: TGTGCCAGCAGGTCCACAGGGGATCAGCCCCAGCATTTT. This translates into CASRSTGDQPQHF.

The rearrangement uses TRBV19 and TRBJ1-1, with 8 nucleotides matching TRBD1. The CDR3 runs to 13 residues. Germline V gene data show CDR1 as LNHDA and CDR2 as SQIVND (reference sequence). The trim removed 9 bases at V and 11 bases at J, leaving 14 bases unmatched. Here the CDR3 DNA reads TGTGCCAGCAAGAACAGGGGGGACCTCACCGCTTTCTTT. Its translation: CASKNRGDLTAFF.

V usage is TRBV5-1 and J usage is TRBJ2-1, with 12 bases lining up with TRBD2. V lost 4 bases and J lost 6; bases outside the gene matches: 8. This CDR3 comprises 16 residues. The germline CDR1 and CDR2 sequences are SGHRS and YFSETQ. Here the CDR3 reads CASSDRTSGAINEQFF. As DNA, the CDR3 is TGCGCCAGCAGCGATCGGACTAGCGGGGCCATCAATGAGCAGTTCTTC.

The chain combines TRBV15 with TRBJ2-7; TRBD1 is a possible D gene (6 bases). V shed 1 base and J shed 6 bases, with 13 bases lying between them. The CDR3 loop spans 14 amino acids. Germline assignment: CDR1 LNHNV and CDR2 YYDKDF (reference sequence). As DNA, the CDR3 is TGTGCCACCAGCAGAGGCCCCCAGGGGATCGAGCAGTACTTC. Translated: CATSRGPQGIEQYF.

CDR3 loop: CASSPKGPYEQYF. In nucleotides, the CDR3 is TGTGCCAGCAGCCCAAAGGGGCCCTACGAGCAGTACTTC. The V and J genes are TRBV7-9 and TRBJ2-7, with a possible D match to TRBD1 (5 bases). V lost 5 bases to trimming and J lost 2 bases, with 10 bases between them. CDR1 and CDR2 (germline): SEHNR, FQNEAQ (reference sequence). This CDR3 spans 13 amino acids.

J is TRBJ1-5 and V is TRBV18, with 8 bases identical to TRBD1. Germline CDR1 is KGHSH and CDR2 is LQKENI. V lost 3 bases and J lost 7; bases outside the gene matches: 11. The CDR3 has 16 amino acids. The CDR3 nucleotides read TGTGCCAGCTCACCGGAAGGACAGGGAGGAAGACAGCCCCAGCATTTT. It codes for CASSPEGQGGRQPQHF.

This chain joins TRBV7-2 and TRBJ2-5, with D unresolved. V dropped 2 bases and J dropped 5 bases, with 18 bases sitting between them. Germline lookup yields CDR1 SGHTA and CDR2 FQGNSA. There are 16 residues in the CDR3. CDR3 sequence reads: CASSLPRPQRTETQYF. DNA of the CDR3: TGTGCCAGCAGCTTACCACGCCCCCAGCGTACCGAGACCCAGTACTTC.

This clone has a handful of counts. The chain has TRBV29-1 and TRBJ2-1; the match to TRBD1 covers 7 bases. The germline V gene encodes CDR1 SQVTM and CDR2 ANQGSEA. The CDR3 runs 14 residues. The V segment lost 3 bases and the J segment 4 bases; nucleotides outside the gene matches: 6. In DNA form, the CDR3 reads TGCAGCGTTGACCCCCCAGGGGGATACAATGAGCAGTTCTTC. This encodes CSVDPPGGYNEQFF.

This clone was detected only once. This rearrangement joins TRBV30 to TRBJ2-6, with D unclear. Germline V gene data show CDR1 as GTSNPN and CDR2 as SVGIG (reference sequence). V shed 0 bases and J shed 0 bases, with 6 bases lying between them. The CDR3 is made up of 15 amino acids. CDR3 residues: CAWSVWSSGANVLTF. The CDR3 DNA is TGTGCCTGGAGTGTGTGGAGCTCTGGGGCCAACGTCCTGACTTTC.

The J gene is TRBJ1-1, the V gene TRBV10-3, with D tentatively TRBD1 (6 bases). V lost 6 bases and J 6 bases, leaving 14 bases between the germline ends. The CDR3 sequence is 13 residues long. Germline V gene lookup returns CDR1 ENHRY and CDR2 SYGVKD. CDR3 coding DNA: TGTGCCATCAGAGGACAGACGGTCGCTGAAGCTTTCTTT. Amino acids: CAIRGQTVAEAFF.

The CDR3 region is CASSLFATSADTQYF. Written as DNA, the CDR3 is TGTGCCAGCAGCTTATTTGCGACTAGCGCAGATACGCAGTATTTT. The chain recombines TRBV7-3 with TRBJ2-3; 8 positions agree with TRBD2. The length of the CDR3 is 15 residues. J gave up 4 bases and V 2 bases, and 5 bases lay outside the gene matches. Germline-derived CDR1 and CDR2 are SGHTA and FQGTGA.

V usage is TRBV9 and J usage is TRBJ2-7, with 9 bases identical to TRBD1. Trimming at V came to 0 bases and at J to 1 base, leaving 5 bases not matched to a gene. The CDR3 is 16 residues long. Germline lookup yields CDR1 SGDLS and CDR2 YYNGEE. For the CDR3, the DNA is TGTGCCAGCAGCGTAGCTAAGGACAGGGGATCCTACGAGCAGTACTTC. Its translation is CASSVAKDRGSYEQYF.

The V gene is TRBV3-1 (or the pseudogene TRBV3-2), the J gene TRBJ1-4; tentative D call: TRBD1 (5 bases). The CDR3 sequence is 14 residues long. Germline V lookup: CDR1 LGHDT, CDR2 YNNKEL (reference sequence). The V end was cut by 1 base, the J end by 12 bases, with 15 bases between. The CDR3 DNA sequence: TGTGCCAGCAGCCAAGGACAGTATTGGGGGGAACTGTTTTTT. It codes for CASSQGQYWGELFF.

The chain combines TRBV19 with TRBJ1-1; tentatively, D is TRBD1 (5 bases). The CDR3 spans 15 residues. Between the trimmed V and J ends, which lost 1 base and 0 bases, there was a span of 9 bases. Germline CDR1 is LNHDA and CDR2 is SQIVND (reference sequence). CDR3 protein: CASSIVPGVNTEAFF. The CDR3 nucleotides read TGTGCCAGTAGTATAGTGCCGGGGGTGAACACTGAAGCTTTCTTT.

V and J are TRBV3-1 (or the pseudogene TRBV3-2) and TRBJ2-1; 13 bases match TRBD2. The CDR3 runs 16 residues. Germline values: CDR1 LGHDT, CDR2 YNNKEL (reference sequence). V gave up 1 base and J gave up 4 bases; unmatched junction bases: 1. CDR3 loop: CASSQGLAGGYNEQFF. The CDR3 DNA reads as TGTGCCAGCAGCCAAGGACTAGCGGGAGGATACAATGAGCAGTTCTTC.

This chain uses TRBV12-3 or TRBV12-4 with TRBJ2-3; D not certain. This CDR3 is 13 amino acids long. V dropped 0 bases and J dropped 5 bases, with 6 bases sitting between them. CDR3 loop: CASSLAAQDTQYF. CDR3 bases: TGTGCCAGCAGTTTAGCAGCGCAAGATACGCAGTATTTT.

The CDR3 region has the DNA TGTGCCAGCAGTCAATCCGGGACAGGGGGAGAGACCCAGTACTTC. As protein: CASSQSGTGGETQYF. V is TRBV6-5 and J is TRBJ2-5; 11 bases map to TRBD1. The CDR3 runs 15 residues. V gave up 5 bases and J gave up 4 bases; unmatched junction bases: 6. The germline V gene has CDR1 MNHEY and CDR2 SVGAGI.